This T cell receptor beta chain was found in a study of blood T cell repertoires in COVID-19. Study context: T cells, B-cell-depleted T cells, or PBMCs supplied cDNA or gDNA.

Profiling relied on immunoSEQ multiplex PCR, and the TCRdb table lists in-frame clones only, not all of them. The sample includes 150,000 to 200,000 clones, around 80% of them seen just once. The CDR3 extends over 19 amino acids. With 6 bases removed from V and 4 bases from J, the gap between germline ends came to 28 bases. CDR1 is SNHLY and CDR2 is FYNNEI in the germline V gene. The chain carries TRBV2 and TRBJ2-1, with D maybe TRBD1 (8 bases). The sequenced sample was PBMCs or T cells enriched from blood (not recorded which). The source of this sequence is a man between 50 and 59 years old who had recovered from COVID-19. DNA for the CDR3: TGTGCCAGCAGGGAAAGACAGGGGATCCTAGCGGACCTTTACAATGAGCAGTTCTTC. This gives the protein CASRERQGILADLYNEQFF.